This T cell receptor beta chain was documented in a study of T cells after posttransplantation cyclophosphamide (dated by TCRdb to about 2016). For context, the study as a whole: Using TRB sequencing, the study followed how the T cell repertoire rebuilt after myeloablative bone marrow transplantation with posttransplantation cyclophosphamide given as GVHD prophylaxis. Samples from around 37 PTCy-treated patients, along with samples from about 16 of their related bone marrow donors, underwent antigen receptor sequencing. Public TRB sequences were compared against a database of over 3,500 sequences linked to responses to pathogens, tumor antigens, self-antigens and alloantigens. Blood from every one of the approximately 36 PTCy patients who had 1-year posttransplant specimens underwent TRB sequencing. Because TRA and TRB clonality were tightly correlated in 8 or 9 samples, subsequent TCR analyses were focused on TRB only. TRB sequencing was also done on up to about 3 additional blood samples from 2 to 5.2 years after transplant in 3 patients, and on pretransplant blood from a handful of patients.

The germline ends are 11 bases apart after V is trimmed by 3 bases and J by 3 bases. The cysteine opens and the phenylalanine closes a CDR3 of 14 amino acids. The read is trimmed to its CDR3 DNA, 42 bases read in frame from base 1. Taken from the germline V gene, the CDR1 and CDR2 loops are MNHNS and SASEGT. According to the study, the label for this sample's treatment or condition signals: high-dose cyclophosphamide on days +3 and +4 as single-agent GVHD prophylaxis. For conditioning, the PTCy patients got busulfan and fludarabine, then a related or unrelated marrow graft, followed by cyclophosphamide on days +3 and +4. PTCy-treated patients came from a prospective multi-institutional clinical trial. Peripheral blood and bone marrow mononuclear cells were isolated by Ficoll-Hypaque density centrifugation and cryopreserved. This clone was detected many times. The specificity of this receptor is unknown. It has no much larger one-base neighbor in the sample; base qualities were not kept.

Genomic DNA was the input for TRB sequencing, which was run either with the immunoSEQ assay at survey resolution or with the hsTCRB kit. The paper's processing steps were these. The immunoSEQ software handled the initial read processing, while the LymphoSeq R package was used for the repertoire analyses. Clonality was computed as 1 minus normalized Shannon entropy, and a Gini coefficient was also calculated for each TRB dataset. To infer phenotypes in unsorted samples, TRB sequences from sorted subsets of the recipient or donor were mapped onto unsorted samples from the same recipient. Imported from immuneACCESS, the table was reduced by TCRdb to in-frame sequences with V and J called. These copies leave out some clones; in studies compared against another copy, an unresolved V gene accounts for under half, and the cause of the remainder is not known. V and J calls and clone size are those listed in that table; D and trimming were worked out from the DNA. With 10,000 to 13,000 clones recorded, this sample contains no clone counted only once. The ten largest clones take up around 13% of the sample.

General findings and caveats noted by the study authors: At 1-2 months, donor-recipient similarity was low but rose over the first year, and the later blood repertoires were often dominated by donor CD8+ memory clones. The TRB repertoires of T cells infiltrating skin or GI tract showed only limited overlap with the TRB repertoires of T cells in blood. Across fewer than 50 patients, recipient CMV seropositivity and CMV reactivation were highly associated with TRB clonality; PTCy diversity was similar to CNI/methotrexate controls.

This chain is built from TRBV6-1 and TRBJ1-2; a weak D assignment points to TRBD1 (6 bases agree). The TCR originated in a female patient in her forties who received an allogeneic stem cell transplant from a related donor, was CMV-positive, and had no GVHD. Some T cells seen after a transplant may have their origin in the graft donor. The sequences come from PBMCs, collected after allogeneic stem cell transplant with posttransplant cyclophosphamide. The CDR3 reads as follows: CASSDATGYYGYTF. Here is the DNA: TGTGCCAGCAGTGATGCGACAGGTTACTATGGCTACACCTTC.